These 31 T cell receptor beta chains were sequenced from one sample in a study of Graves' ophthalmopathy and Graves' hyperthyroidism. Amplification targeted the TCR beta CDR3 regions, with RNA transcripts as the source material. HTBI primers served in a first-round RT-PCR, which a second-round multiplex PCR followed. TCRdb analysed the multiplex PCR reads with MiXCR anew, one entry per CDR3 protein. The sample lists about 400,000 distinct CDR3 sequences, approximately 15% occurring once. The sequenced sample was peripheral blood. The receptors stem from a young woman with stable Graves' hyperthyroidism.

This clonotype was observed a handful of times. The rearrangement links TRBV12-3 or TRBV12-4 to TRBJ2-3, with a possible D match to TRBD2 (7 bases). The ends were cut back, 3 bases at V and 0 bases at J, with 13 bases in the middle. The CDR3 has 16 amino acids. The CDR3 loop is CASSFGGASSTDTQYF. The CDR3 DNA reads as TGTGCCAGCAGTTTTGGGGGGGCTAGCAGCACAGATACGCAGTATTTT.

This clonotype was recorded many times. The chain carries TRBV20-1 and TRBJ2-7, with D tentatively TRBD1 (6 bases). Germline CDR1 and CDR2: DFQATT and SNEGSKA (reference sequence). Deletions cut 6 bases from V and 2 bases from J, with 14 bases between. The CDR3 totals 13 residues. The CDR3 region has the DNA TGCAGTGCCATTCGGACAGAAACCTACGAGCAGTACTTC. It yields the protein CSAIRTETYEQYF.

Details on this clonotype: A read error is possible here, since a much larger clone lies one base away. The chain is built from TRBV5-4 and TRBJ1-1; the match to TRBD1 covers 10 bases. The CDR3 consists of 13 residues. The germline CDR1 and CDR2 sequences are SGHNT and YYREEE (reference sequence). With 5 bases clipped from V and 8 bases from J, the junction kept 6 bases outside the gene matches. CDR3 residues: CASRLMDRGEAFF. The CDR3, as DNA: TGTGCCAGCAGACTCATGGACAGGGGGGAAGCTTTCTTT.

This clonotype showed up many times. The rearrangement uses TRBV19 and TRBJ1-1; D unresolved. V lost 2 bases and J 0 bases, leaving 7 bases between the germline ends. Germline lookup yields CDR1 LNHDA and CDR2 SQIVND (reference sequence). The CDR3 has 14 amino acids. CDR3 sequence reads: CASSINVMNTEAFF. CDR3 sequence (DNA): TGTGCCAGTAGTATAAACGTAATGAACACTGAAGCTTTCTTT.

The rearrangement joins TRBV7-9 to TRBJ2-7; unclear D gene. This CDR3 is 15 amino acids long. Germline V gives CDR1 SEHNR, CDR2 FQNEAQ (reference sequence). V lost 7 bases and J 0 bases, leaving 16 bases between the germline ends. CDR3 residues: CASTWGGGSSYEQYF. The CDR3 region has the DNA TGTGCCAGCACCTGGGGTGGCGGAAGCTCCTACGAGCAGTACTTC.

This clonotype was detected many times. CDR3 protein: CASYRKGIYGYTF. The CDR3 nucleotides are TGTGCCAGCTATCGTAAGGGTATCTATGGCTACACCTTC. The chain combines TRBV2 with TRBJ1-2, with D uncertain. CDR1 is SNHLY and CDR2 is FYNNEI in the germline V gene. Trimming took off 8 bases at V and 4 bases at J, with 14 bases between the two ends. The CDR3 has 13 residues.

This clonotype has ten or more counts. The chain uses TRBV27 and TRBJ1-6; TRBD1 is a possible D gene (5 bases). Germline V gene data show CDR1 as MNHEY and CDR2 as SMNVEV (reference sequence). The CDR3 consists of 16 residues. Trimming took 7 bases from V and 10 from J, leaving 23 bases between them. CDR3 residues: CASKIPGGVRESPLHF. The CDR3 DNA is TGTGCCAGCAAAATACCGGGGGGGGTGAGAGAATCACCCCTCCACTTT.

The sample holds many counts of this clonotype. The gene calls are TRBV5-1 and TRBJ1-1, with a tentative D call TRBD1 (6 bases). Trimming cost V 0 bases and J 6 bases, with 12 bases left between them. Germline V CDR1 and CDR2: SGHRS, YFSETQ. This CDR3 comprises 14 residues. Here the CDR3 reads CASSLGARGAEAFF. The CDR3 region has the DNA TGCGCCAGCAGCTTGGGGGCCAGGGGCGCTGAAGCTTTCTTT.

This clonotype has ten or more counts. The CDR3 spells CASLYRPGSMNTEAFF. Here the CDR3 DNA reads TGTGCCAGTCTGTATCGCCCGGGCAGCATGAACACTGAAGCTTTCTTT. The chain couples TRBV19 to TRBJ1-1; no clear D gene. Trimming stripped 8 bases from V and 0 bases from J, with 19 bases between. The CDR3 is made up of 16 amino acids. Germline V gene lookup returns CDR1 LNHDA and CDR2 SQIVND (reference sequence).

The chain recombines TRBV7-2 with TRBJ2-7; TRBD1 matches at 9 bases. With V trimmed by 7 bases and J by 3 bases, 4 bases remained unmatched. The germline V gene encodes CDR1 SGHTA and CDR2 FQGNSA. The CDR3 loop spans 13 amino acids. The CDR3 sequence is CASILDRGYEQYF. The CDR3 DNA reads as TGTGCCAGCATCCTGGACAGGGGCTACGAGCAGTACTTC.

This clonotype has ten or more counts. This sequence joins TRBV13 and TRBJ2-2; TRBD2 might be the D (5 bases). V was trimmed by 4 bases and J by 4 bases, leaving 7 bases between them. CDR1 PRHDT and CDR2 FYEKMQ come from the germline V gene (reference sequence). This CDR3 region has 13 residues. The CDR3 loop is CASSYEGTGELFF. CDR3 coding DNA: TGTGCCAGCAGCTATGAGGGCACCGGGGAGCTGTTTTTT.

The table lists this clonotype with many counts. The gene calls are TRBV6-5 and TRBJ2-7; 7 nucleotides agree with TRBD1. Germline values: CDR1 MNHEY, CDR2 SVGAGI. Germline trimming cut 6 bases from V and 4 bases from J; bases unmatched to any gene: 3. CDR3 length: 12 residues. In DNA form, the CDR3 reads TGTGCCAGCAGAACGACAGGGTACGAGCAGTACTTC. Translating it yields CASRTTGYEQYF.

In this sample, this clonotype turned up many times. V usage is TRBV12-3 or TRBV12-4 and J usage is TRBJ1-1; D gene unclear. Trimming removed 3 bases at V and 1 base at J, with 3 bases between. The CDR3 is made up of 12 amino acids. The DNA of the CDR3 is TGTGCCAGCAGTTTTCAGAACACTGAAGCTTTCTTT. This codes for CASSFQNTEAFF.

This clonotype showed up just a few times. J is TRBJ1-1 and V is TRBV20-1; TRBD1 agrees at 8 bases. The CDR3 is 10 residues long. V gave up 7 bases and J gave up 12 bases; unmatched junction bases: 7. CDR1 DFQATT and CDR2 SNEGSKA come from the germline V gene (reference sequence). The CDR3 here is CSVSGTGTFF. The CDR3 DNA sequence: TGCAGTGTCAGTGGGACAGGTACTTTCTTT.

Ten or more counts support this clonotype. The chain combines TRBV12-3 or TRBV12-4 with TRBJ1-1, with D unresolved. V was cut by 2 bases and J by 11 bases, with 15 bases left in between. The CDR3 sequence is 13 residues long. DNA of the CDR3: TGTGCCAGCAGTTTAAGCGCCCTAACTTGGGCTTTCTTT. Encoded protein: CASSLSALTWAFF.

V usage is TRBV5-1 and J usage is TRBJ1-6; perhaps TRBD1 as D (5 bases). This CDR3 contains 14 residues. V was cut by 2 bases and J by 13 bases, with 16 bases left in between. Germline V gives CDR1 SGHRS, CDR2 YFSETQ. This CDR3 reads CASSFGGDFSPLHF. DNA for the CDR3: TGCGCCAGCAGCTTCGGAGGGGATTTTAGTCCCCTCCACTTT.

V gene TRBV2 combines with J gene TRBJ2-7; TRBD2 matches 7 bases. J lost 3 bases, V lost 6 bases, and 8 bases had no gene match. Germline V gives CDR1 SNHLY, CDR2 FYNNEI. The CDR3 spans 14 residues. CDR3 nucleotides: TGTGCCAGCAGCTTAAATCCGGGGGGCTACGAGCAGTACTTC. This gives the protein CASSLNPGGYEQYF.

CDR3: CASSSTLGNTIYF. The CDR3 DNA sequence: TGTGCCAGCAGTTCCACACTCGGAAACACCATATATTTT. The chain uses TRBV6-4 and TRBJ1-3; D remains ambiguous. Germline CDR1 and CDR2: MRHNA and SNTAGT. The CDR3 has 13 amino acids. V gave up 5 bases and J gave up 4 bases, with 9 bases separating them.

In its sample, this clonotype was seen many times. The chain recombines TRBV20-1 with TRBJ1-1, with TRBD1 identical over 12 bases. The CDR3 length is 15 residues. The germline gives CDR1 DFQATT, CDR2 SNEGSKA (reference sequence). V shed 0 bases and J 8 bases; nucleotides not matched to a gene: 7. CDR3 in DNA: TGCAGTGCTAGAGATCCCCGGGACAGGGGGCCAGAAGCTTTCTTT. It translates to CSARDPRDRGPEAFF.

In its sample, this clonotype was seen many times. The rearrangement joins TRBV7-2 to TRBJ2-2; 9 bases align to TRBD2. Germline V gene sequence: CDR1 SGHTA, CDR2 FQGNSA. The CDR3 has 14 residues. With V trimmed by 6 bases and J by 5 bases, 4 bases remained unmatched. In DNA, the CDR3 is TGTGCCAGCAGAGTTAGCGGGGGTACCGGGGAGCTGTTTTTT. It yields the protein CASRVSGGTGELFF.

This clonotype was seen many times. The chain recombines TRBV9 with TRBJ2-5; no clear D gene. Germline values: CDR1 SGDLS, CDR2 YYNGEE. This CDR3 region has 14 residues. The germline V and J ends were trimmed by 0 bases and 5 bases, with 11 bases remaining between them. Here the CDR3 DNA reads TGTGCCAGCAGCGTAGGTGTTTATGGGGAGACCCAGTACTTC. Translated: CASSVGVYGETQYF.

The sample holds many counts of this clonotype. The chain carries TRBV5-1 and TRBJ1-1, with 9 bases matching TRBD1. The V gene's germline CDR1 is SGHRS and CDR2 YFSETQ. V was pared by 3 bases and J by 1 base, with 4 bases of the junction left unmatched. CDR3 length equals 15 residues. CDR3 residues: CASSYRTGENTEAFF. The CDR3 DNA reads TGCGCCAGCAGCTACAGGACAGGGGAGAACACTGAAGCTTTCTTT.

This clonotype was detected ten times or more. The V call is TRBV7-9, the J call TRBJ1-6, with TRBD1 matching 7 bases. Germline lookup yields CDR1 SEHNR and CDR2 FQNEAQ (reference sequence). The CDR3 totals 14 residues. V was pared by 6 bases and J by 9 bases, with 8 bases of the junction left unmatched. CDR3 nucleotide sequence: TGTGCCAGCAGTCAAACAGGGGCCGCTTCACCCCTCCACTTT. It encodes CASSQTGAASPLHF.

The chain links TRBV2 to TRBJ1-1; D perhaps matches TRBD1 (6 bases). V was clipped by 1 base and J by 2 bases, with 14 bases between them. The CDR3 sequence is 16 residues long. Germline loops: CDR1 SNHLY, CDR2 FYNNEI. The CDR3 protein is CASSEGRDTGNTEAFF. DNA of the CDR3: TGTGCCAGCAGTGAAGGCCGGGACACTGGAAACACTGAAGCTTTCTTT.

As to this clonotype: One end of the junction is discordant with germline, which a read error may explain. The chain couples TRBV11-2 to TRBJ1-3; no clear D gene. Germline V gene data show CDR1 as SGHAT and CDR2 as FQNNGV. The CDR3 is 17 residues long. DNA for the CDR3: TGTGCCAGCAGCTTAGGGAGGGTTGGGGTCTCTGGATACACCATATATTTT. Protein product: CASSLGRVGVSGYTIYF.

This clonotype appeared many times. V and J are TRBV6-2 or TRBV6-3 and TRBJ2-5, with D hard to call. CDR1 and CDR2 (germline): MNHEY, SVGEGT. The V end lost 6 bases, the J end lost 5 bases, and 13 bases lay between the germline ends. This CDR3 has 13 amino acids. The CDR3 DNA follows: TGTGCCAGCAGCCGTACCTTGGGGGAGACCCAGTACTTC. The encoded protein is CASSRTLGETQYF.

The rearrangement joins TRBV5-1 to TRBJ2-4, with TRBD2 matching 9 bases. This CDR3 has 15 amino acids. V was clipped by 0 bases and J by 4 bases; unmatched bases: 2. The V gene's germline CDR1 is SGHRS and CDR2 YFSETQ. This CDR3 reads CASSLASGVKNIQYF. CDR3 in DNA: TGCGCCAGCAGCTTGGCTAGCGGGGTAAAAAACATTCAGTACTTC.

The chain is built from TRBV11-2 and TRBJ2-5; D gene unclear. Per germline, CDR1 SGHAT and CDR2 FQNNGV. V lost 2 bases, J lost 5 bases, and 9 bases lay in between. This CDR3 comprises 13 residues. The CDR3 nucleotides read TGTGCCAGCAGCTTAAACAGTAGGGAGACCCAGTACTTC. Translating gives CASSLNSRETQYF.

Many counts were recorded for this clonotype. CDR3 in amino acids: CSASVSTYEQYF. The CDR3 region has the DNA TGCAGTGCTAGTGTCAGCACCTACGAGCAGTACTTC. The chain links TRBV20-1 to TRBJ2-7; D is ambiguous. The CDR3 covers 12 residues. V was trimmed by 3 bases and J by 2 bases, leaving 8 bases between them. Per the germline V gene, CDR1 is DFQATT and CDR2 is SNEGSKA (reference sequence).

The chain is built from TRBV20-1 and TRBJ2-5; D is possibly TRBD1 or TRBD2 (5 bases each). CDR3 length: 19 residues. The germline gives CDR1 DFQATT, CDR2 SNEGSKA (reference sequence). Trimming cost V 0 bases and J 2 bases, with 25 bases left between them. Here the CDR3 DNA reads TGCAGTGCTAGAGATAATAGGGTGTTGGGGCCTAGCCCGCAAGAGACCCAGTACTTC. Amino acids: CSARDNRVLGPSPQETQYF.

About this clonotype: Possible read error: a much larger clone is one base away. The chain carries TRBV7-3 and TRBJ2-7, with unresolved D. Germline lookup yields CDR1 SGHTA and CDR2 FQGTGA. The CDR3 has 10 amino acids. CDR3 amino acids: CASSPAEQDF. CDR3 nucleotides: TGTGCCAGCAGCCCAGCTGAGCAGGACTTC.